This TCR beta chain was observed in a study of OX40 agonist ivuxolimab in advanced cancers. Only a few counts were recorded for this clone. Repertoires were generated with immunoSEQ multiplex PCR, while TCRdb's copy carries only in-frame clones and drops some. Among about 61,000 clones, less than 90% were seen once, and the ten largest hold approximately 0.54%. The V end lost 4 bases, the J end lost 0 bases, and 10 bases lay between the germline ends. CDR1 and CDR2 (germline): SGHNT, YYREEE (reference sequence). The CDR3 sequence is 14 residues long. The clonotype was recovered from an adult with an advanced solid tumor such as melanoma, head and neck, liver or kidney cancer. The specimen comprised CD4+ or CD8+ T cells sorted from blood, sampled in a trial of the OX40 agonist ivuxolimab. V and J are TRBV5-4 and TRBJ1-1; D is undetermined. CDR3 coding DNA: TGTGCCAGCAGCGGAGGCATGATGAACACTGAAGCTTTCTTT. This codes for CASSGGMMNTEAFF.